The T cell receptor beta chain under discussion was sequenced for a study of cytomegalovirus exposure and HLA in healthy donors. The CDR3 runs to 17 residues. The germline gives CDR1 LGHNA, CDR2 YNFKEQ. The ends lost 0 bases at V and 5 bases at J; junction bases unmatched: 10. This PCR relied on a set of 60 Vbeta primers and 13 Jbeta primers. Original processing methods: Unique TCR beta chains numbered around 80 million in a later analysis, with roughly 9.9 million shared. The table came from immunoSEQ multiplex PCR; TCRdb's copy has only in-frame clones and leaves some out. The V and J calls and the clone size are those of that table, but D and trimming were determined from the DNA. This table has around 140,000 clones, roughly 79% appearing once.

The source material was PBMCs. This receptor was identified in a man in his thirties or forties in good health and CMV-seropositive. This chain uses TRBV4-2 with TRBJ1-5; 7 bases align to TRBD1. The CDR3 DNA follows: TGTGCCAGCAGCCAAGAGCAGGGGGGCATGGCTGATCAGCCCCAGCATTTT. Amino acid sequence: CASSQEQGGMADQPQHF.